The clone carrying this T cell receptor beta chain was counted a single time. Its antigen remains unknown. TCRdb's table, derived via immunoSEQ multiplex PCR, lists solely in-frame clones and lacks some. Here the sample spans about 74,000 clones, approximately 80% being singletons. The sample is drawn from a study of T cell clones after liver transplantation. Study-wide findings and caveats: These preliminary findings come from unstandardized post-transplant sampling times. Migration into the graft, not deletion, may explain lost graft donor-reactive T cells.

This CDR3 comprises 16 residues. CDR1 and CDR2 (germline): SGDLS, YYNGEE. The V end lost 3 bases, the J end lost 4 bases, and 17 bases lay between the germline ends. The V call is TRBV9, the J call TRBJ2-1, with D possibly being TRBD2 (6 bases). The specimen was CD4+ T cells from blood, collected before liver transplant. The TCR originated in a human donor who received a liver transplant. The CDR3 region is CASSGQTIAEYNEQFF. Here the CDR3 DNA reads TGTGCCAGCAGCGGCCAGACTATAGCGGAATACAATGAGCAGTTCTTC.